A single sample gave rise to the 6 T cell receptor beta chains below, sequenced in a study of spatial heterogeneity in lung cancer. TCRdb re-called the 5' RACE reads with MiXCR, one entry per CDR3 protein. The sample carries nearly 15,000 distinct CDR3 sequences, 7.5% to 10% recorded once. The time point: sample taken at primary tumor resection. Unsorted tumor, nontumor lung tissue or cryopreserved PBMC supplied the whole RNA. This specimen consisted of PBMCs, obtained at surgery. Source of these receptors: a female donor with early-stage non-small cell lung cancer.

The sample holds many counts of this clonotype. The chain couples TRBV10-3 to TRBJ1-5, with 10 bases that match TRBD1. This CDR3 is built from 16 residues. With 3 bases clipped from V and 5 bases from J, the junction kept 7 bases outside the gene matches. From germline, CDR1 is ENHRY and CDR2 SYGVKD. Here the CDR3 reads CAISDLGQGIDQPQHF. Written as DNA, the CDR3 is TGTGCCATCAGTGACCTGGGACAGGGGATAGATCAGCCCCAGCATTTT.

This clonotype was seen repeatedly, ten times or more. This chain uses TRBV5-1 with TRBJ2-7, with D tentatively TRBD1 or TRBD2 (5 bases each). Looked up from germline, CDR1 is SGHRS and CDR2 is YFSETQ. The CDR3 is 14 amino acids. Trimming left V 4 bases short and J 3 bases short, with 14 bases between. The chain's CDR3 is CASSPRDGLYEQYF. The DNA for the CDR3 is TGCGCCAGCAGCCCGAGGGACGGACTCTACGAGCAGTACTTC.

This rearrangement joins TRBV19 to TRBJ2-2; the D gene is possibly TRBD1 (5 bases). Germline values: CDR1 LNHDA, CDR2 SQIVND (reference sequence). This CDR3 contains 15 residues. The V and J ends lost 2 bases and 4 bases respectively, with 11 bases between them. The CDR3 sequence: CASSITGQGTGELFF. The CDR3 bases are TGTGCCAGTAGTATAACTGGGCAGGGCACCGGGGAGCTGTTTTTT.

This clonotype showed up many times. The chain is built from TRBV2 and TRBJ2-5; a possible D gene is TRBD2 (5 bases). V lost 7 bases to trimming and J lost 7 bases, with 22 bases between them. CDR3 length equals 15 residues. Germline V gene sequence: CDR1 SNHLY, CDR2 FYNNEI. This CDR3 reads CASTSSPRAEATQYF. CDR3 coding DNA: TGTGCCAGCACGAGTTCGCCGAGGGCGGAGGCGACCCAGTACTTC.

This clonotype was counted ten times or more. The rearrangement joins TRBV5-1 to TRBJ2-1, with 7 bases fitting TRBD1. The CDR3 sequence is 16 residues long. From germline, CDR1 is SGHRS and CDR2 YFSETQ. The V segment lost 0 bases and the J segment 0 bases; nucleotides outside the gene matches: 3. The CDR3 DNA reads as TGCGCCAGCAGCTTGGCCACAGGGGACTCCTACAATGAGCAGTTCTTC. It translates to CASSLATGDSYNEQFF.

This clonotype has only a few counts. V is TRBV27 and J is TRBJ1-1; D possibly corresponds to TRBD1 (5 bases). This CDR3 region has 16 residues. The germline gives CDR1 MNHEY, CDR2 SMNVEV (reference sequence). The V end lost 5 bases, the J end lost 4 bases, and 20 bases lay between the germline ends. For the CDR3, the DNA is TGTGCCAGCAGTCCCCGTACGGTAGGAAGGGGCACTGAAGCTTTCTTT. Translating it yields CASSPRTVGRGTEAFF.